This T cell receptor (beta chain) is drawn from a study of cytomegalovirus exposure and HLA in healthy donors. The study ran its PCR with 60 Vbeta and 13 Jbeta primers. TCRdb's copy holds only in-frame clones and misses some; the assay was immunoSEQ multiplex PCR. The sample carries around 100,000 clones, around 74% recorded once. After removal of 8 bases from V and 6 bases from J, the junction contained 10 bases not matched to a gene. Germline assignment: CDR1 SNHLY and CDR2 FYNNEI. The CDR3 consists of 16 residues. The sequence was obtained from a man aged 25 to 40 in good health and CMV-seropositive. Material for sequencing was PBMCs. The V and J genes are TRBV2 and TRBJ2-1; 13 bases align to TRBD2. The CDR3 is CASLLRTSGGPNEQFF. The CDR3 DNA reads TGTGCCAGCCTTTTACGGACTAGCGGGGGACCCAATGAGCAGTTCTTC.